A single sample gave rise to the 5 T cell receptor beta chains below, sequenced in a study of OX40 agonist ivuxolimab in advanced cancers. Some clones are missing from TCRdb's copy, which holds only in-frame ones; the method was immunoSEQ multiplex PCR. The sample has under 95,000 clones; roughly nine tenths are singletons. Source: CD4+ or CD8+ T cells sorted from blood, taken in a trial of the OX40 agonist ivuxolimab. All receptors come from an adult with an advanced solid tumor such as melanoma, head and neck, liver or kidney cancer.

The chain joins TRBV7-3 to TRBJ2-1; D ambiguous. V was cut by 0 bases and J by 8 bases, with 8 bases left in between. CDR3 size: 13 residues. CDR1 is SGHTA and CDR2 is FQGTGA in the germline V gene. DNA of the CDR3: TGTGCCAGCAGCTTAACGCCGGCCCATGAGCAGTTCTTC. It yields the protein CASSLTPAHEQFF.

The chain employs TRBV27 and TRBJ1-4, with D tentatively TRBD1 (5 bases). The V and J ends lost 7 bases and 8 bases respectively, with 23 bases between them. Germline lookup yields CDR1 MNHEY and CDR2 SMNVEV (reference sequence). CDR3 size: 16 residues. CDR3 DNA: TGTGCCAGCACCTCCCGGGGCGGGGAGTTAAGCGAAAAACTGTTTTTT. It is translated as CASTSRGGELSEKLFF.

CDR3 in DNA: TGTGCCAGCAGCCACACGAACCGGGAAGCTTTCTTT. Translation: CASSHTNREAFF. The V gene is TRBV4-2, the J gene TRBJ1-1; D is uncertain. V was pared by 3 bases and J by 8 bases, with 10 bases between. CDR1 is LGHNA, CDR2 YNFKEQ, per germline. This CDR3 region has 12 residues.

CDR3 sequence: CASSILTVSSYNEQFF. In nucleotides, the CDR3 is TGCGCCAGCAGCATCCTGACAGTCAGCTCCTACAATGAGCAGTTCTTC. V is TRBV5-1 and J is TRBJ2-1, with a tentative D call TRBD1 (5 bases). V lost 4 bases to trimming and J lost 0 bases, with 14 bases between them. Per the germline V gene, CDR1 is SGHRS and CDR2 is YFSETQ. CDR3 length equals 16 residues.

The CDR3 DNA is TGCGCCAGCAGCTTGGTGGTCGGGGGGAGGACGCAGTATTTT. It is translated as CASSLVVGGRTQYF. The chain links TRBV5-1 to TRBJ2-3, with TRBD2 matching over 7 bases. In germline, CDR1 is SGHRS, CDR2 YFSETQ. J lost 9 bases, V lost 0 bases, and 7 bases had no gene match. This CDR3 has 14 residues.